What follows are 21 T cell receptor beta chains derived from one specimen sequenced in a study of CD8 T cells in ankylosing spondylitis. In TCRdb, the 5' RACE reads were re-called with MiXCR into one record per CDR3 protein. The repertoire includes some 200,000 distinct CDR3 sequences, around a sixth of them detected once, and roughly 4.5% sits in the top ten. The sample taken for sequencing was blood, either unsorted or a sorted T cell fraction (not recorded which). The receptors derive from a male donor aged 5-29 years with ankylosing spondylitis or in good health (not recorded which).

This clonotype occurred a few times. This chain uses TRBV20-1 with TRBJ1-1; 7 positions match TRBD1. This CDR3 has 14 residues. V lost 3 bases to trimming and J lost 1 base; unmatched junction nucleotides: 5. Germline CDR1 and CDR2: DFQATT and SNEGSKA (reference sequence). The CDR3 protein is CSARLKGANTEAFF. The CDR3 DNA reads as TGCAGTGCTAGGCTAAAGGGGGCGAACACTGAAGCTTTCTTT.

This clonotype was counted at least ten times. The genes are TRBV6-6 and TRBJ2-3; no firm D call. The germline CDR1 and CDR2 sequences are MNHNY and SVGAGI (reference sequence). CDR3 length: 15 residues. Trimming shortened V by 0 bases and J by 3 bases, and 10 bases separated the two germline ends. DNA for the CDR3: TGTGCCAGCAGTTACTCGGATGGGGTGACAGATACGCAGTATTTT. It encodes CASSYSDGVTDTQYF.

This clonotype was seen at least ten times. This chain uses TRBV12-3 or TRBV12-4 with TRBJ1-2, with D possibly TRBD1 on 5 matching bases. The CDR3 covers 14 residues. V dropped 3 bases and J dropped 4 bases, with 12 bases sitting between them. DNA for the CDR3: TGTGCCAGCAGTTTCGTGGGGGACCCCTATGGCTACACCTTC. Protein: CASSFVGDPYGYTF.

This clonotype was seen ten or more times. V gene TRBV29-1 combines with J gene TRBJ1-2; TRBD1 is a possible D gene (5 bases). V lost 8 bases to trimming and J lost 7 bases, with 14 bases between them. Looked up from germline, CDR1 is SQVTM and CDR2 is ANQGSEA. The CDR3 contains 11 residues. CDR3 DNA sequence: TGCAGCCCCCCGGTGGGGGTTGGCTACACCTTC. Its translation: CSPPVGVGYTF. The complete variable domain, with remaining parts taken from reference TRBV29-1 and TRBJ1-2, reads SAVISQKPSRDICQRGTSLTIQCQVDSQVTMMFWYRQQPGQSLTLIATANQGSEATYESGFVIDKFPISRPNLTFSTLTVSNMSPEDSSIYLCSPPVGVGYTFGSGTRLTVV.

This clonotype was counted many times. The gene calls are TRBV19 and TRBJ2-4; TRBD1 matches at 7 bases. Per the germline V gene, CDR1 is LNHDA and CDR2 is SQIVND (reference sequence). The CDR3 consists of 14 residues. V was pared by 4 bases and J by 4 bases, with 4 bases of the junction left unmatched. CDR3 bases: TGTGCCAGTAGTACACCGACAGGGAAAAACATTCAGTACTTC. The encoded protein is CASSTPTGKNIQYF.

This clonotype was recorded many times. The chain has TRBV5-1 and TRBJ2-4; TRBD1 matches 9 bases. V was clipped by 3 bases and J by 0 bases; unmatched bases: 10. The CDR3 is made up of 18 amino acids. CDR1 is SGHRS, CDR2 YFSETQ, per germline. CDR3 DNA sequence: TGCGCCAGCAGCTCCGGGACAGGGTTTCCGGGAGCCAAAAACATTCAGTACTTC. Protein: CASSSGTGFPGAKNIQYF.

This clonotype has ten or more counts. The V call is TRBV7-2, the J call TRBJ1-1; D is undetermined. CDR3 size: 14 residues. V lost 5 bases and J lost 4, with 14 bases in between. From germline, CDR1 is SGHTA and CDR2 FQGNSA. The CDR3 sequence: CASSPPSWGTEAFF. CDR3 sequence (DNA): TGTGCCAGCAGCCCACCCTCGTGGGGCACTGAAGCTTTCTTT.

This clonotype has only a few counts. The chain uses TRBV6-6 and TRBJ2-3; D unclear. The CDR3 covers 14 residues. V lost 7 bases and J 0 bases, leaving 11 bases between the germline ends. The germline CDR1 and CDR2 sequences are MNHNY and SVGAGI (reference sequence). CDR3 nucleotides: TGTGCCAGCACCCCAAGAGTTAGCACAGATACGCAGTATTTT. This encodes CASTPRVSTDTQYF.

This clonotype came up a few times. The chain has TRBV7-9 and TRBJ2-2; a possible D gene is TRBD2 (6 bases). CDR1 is SEHNR and CDR2 is FQNEAQ in the germline V gene (reference sequence). This CDR3 comprises 15 residues. V lost 4 bases to trimming and J lost 6 bases, with 15 bases between them. DNA for the CDR3: TGTGCCAGCAGCTCCCTAAGGAGGGCACCCGGGGAGCTGTTTTTT. This sequence encodes CASSSLRRAPGELFF.

Ten or more counts support this clonotype. The chain combines TRBV7-7 with TRBJ2-5; the D call may be TRBD1 or TRBD2 (5 bases each). There are 14 residues in the CDR3. Trimming shortened V by 4 bases and J by 1 base, and 10 bases separated the two germline ends. Germline loops: CDR1 SSHAT, CDR2 FNYEAQ (reference sequence). In nucleotides, the CDR3 is TGTGCCAGCAGCTCGGGACCTGCCCAAGAGACCCAGTACTTC. It is translated as CASSSGPAQETQYF.

The chain recombines TRBV29-1 with TRBJ1-1; D gene unclear. With 1 base removed from V and 1 base from J, the gap between germline ends came to 10 bases. This CDR3 comprises 14 residues. Germline CDR1 and CDR2: SQVTM and ANQGSEA. The CDR3 loop reads CSVEGLRTNTEAFF. DNA for the CDR3: TGCAGCGTTGAAGGACTCAGAACGAACACTGAAGCTTTCTTT.

The count of this clonotype is one. The chain employs TRBV4-2 and TRBJ2-3; D remains unclear. This CDR3 has 14 amino acids. The V gene's germline CDR1 is LGHNA and CDR2 YNFKEQ. V was shortened by 1 base and J by 2 bases, with 7 bases between the two germline ends. CDR3 region: CASSQGVITDTQYF. As DNA, the CDR3 is TGTGCCAGCAGCCAAGGAGTTATCACAGATACGCAGTATTTT.

This clonotype was seen a few times. The rearrangement joins TRBV20-1 to TRBJ2-3; D is uncertain. Germline CDR1 reads DFQATT; CDR2 reads SNEGSKA (reference sequence). The V and J ends lost 6 bases and 4 bases respectively, with 14 bases between them. The CDR3 runs 13 residues. The CDR3 loop reads CSAHIGASDTQYF. The CDR3, as DNA: TGCAGTGCCCACATCGGTGCTTCAGATACGCAGTATTTT.

This clonotype was recorded many times. V is TRBV20-1 and J is TRBJ2-5, with a tentative D call TRBD2 (6 bases). The CDR3 is 12 residues long. CDR1 is DFQATT, CDR2 SNEGSKA, per germline (reference sequence). The V gene lost 6 bases and the J gene lost 2 bases, with 10 bases spanning the gap. CDR3 residues: CSASRGQETQYF. CDR3 DNA: TGCAGTGCCTCCCGGGGGCAAGAGACCCAGTACTTC.

This clonotype was recorded at least ten times. The CDR3 sequence: CASSLLPLLAGVNEQFF. The CDR3 DNA reads as TGCGCCAGCAGCCTCCTCCCACTGCTAGCGGGAGTAAATGAGCAGTTCTTC. The rearrangement joins TRBV4-1 to TRBJ2-1; 10 nucleotides match TRBD2. V was clipped by 4 bases and J by 7 bases; unmatched bases: 13. The CDR3 spans 17 residues. The germline V gene encodes CDR1 MGHRA and CDR2 YSYEKL.

This clonotype was counted only a few times. V is TRBV29-1 and J is TRBJ2-1; D assignment may be TRBD1 or TRBD2 (6 bases each). The CDR3 has 12 amino acids. The germline V gene encodes CDR1 SQVTM and CDR2 ANQGSEA. V was shortened by 8 bases and J by 7 bases, with 15 bases between the two germline ends. In DNA form, the CDR3 reads TGCAGCTCCGGGGGCAGGGCAAATGAGCAGTTCTTC. This translates into CSSGGRANEQFF.

This clonotype was observed many times. A read error may produce the germline difference seen at one junction end. The chain carries TRBV6-5 and TRBJ2-5, with D maybe TRBD2 (6 bases). From germline, CDR1 is MNHEY and CDR2 SVGAGI. This CDR3 comprises 11 residues. The CDR3 region is CASSHRENQYF. Here the CDR3 DNA reads TGTGCCAGCAGTCACCGGGAGAACCAGTACTTC.

This clonotype was observed many times. This chain links TRBV6-5 with TRBJ1-1; D not certain. Germline assignment: CDR1 MNHEY and CDR2 SVGAGI. Trimming took off 4 bases at V and 5 bases at J, with 5 bases between the two ends. This CDR3 has 11 amino acids. The CDR3 region has the DNA TGTGCCAGCAGTTCACGAACTGAAGCTTTCTTT. Translating gives CASSSRTEAFF.

The sample holds many counts of this clonotype. The rearrangement uses TRBV24-1 and TRBJ2-3, with 8 positions matching TRBD1. With V trimmed by 4 bases and J by 3 bases, 2 bases remained unmatched. Germline CDR1 KGHDR, CDR2 SFDVKD. This CDR3 has 14 amino acids. CDR3: CATSDYRGTDTQYF. The CDR3, as DNA: TGTGCCACCAGTGACTACAGGGGGACAGATACGCAGTATTTT.

This clonotype was counted once. The chain employs TRBV4-3 and TRBJ2-7; a weak D match, TRBD2 (6 bases). The CDR3 is made up of 15 amino acids. Trimming removed 4 bases from V and 0 bases from J, with 13 bases in between. Germline values: CDR1 LGHNA, CDR2 YSLEER. The CDR3, as DNA: TGCGCCAGCAGCCGCGGGATAGGCAGCTCCTACGAGCAGTACTTC. Protein product: CASSRGIGSSYEQYF.

Ten or more counts support this clonotype. The genes are TRBV12-3 or TRBV12-4 and TRBJ2-2, with D perhaps TRBD1 or TRBD2 (5 bases each). The CDR3 runs to 14 residues. The V end lost 5 bases, the J end lost 2 bases, and 9 bases lay between the germline ends. The CDR3 DNA follows: TGTGCCAGCAGTCAGGGACGAAACACCGGGGAGCTGTTTTTT. It encodes CASSQGRNTGELFF.